Reported below is one T cell receptor beta chain. The data originate from a study of blood T cell repertoires in COVID-19. Measured with immunoSEQ multiplex PCR; TCRdb has only the in-frame clones, and not every one. The repertoire includes around 270,000 clones, approximately 90% of them detected once, and about 4.6% sits in the top ten. The CDR3 contains 13 residues. V gave up 6 bases and J gave up 8 bases, with 17 bases separating them. The chain carries TRBV12-3 or TRBV12-4 and TRBJ2-7, with D tentatively TRBD2 (5 bases). The sample was peripheral blood. The source of this sequence is a man aged 35 to 55 with acute or convalescent COVID-19. The CDR3: CASRKNAREKQYF. CDR3 sequence (DNA): TGTGCCAGCAGGAAAAACGCTAGGGAGAAGCAGTACTTC.